The 27 T cell receptor beta chains given below trace back to one sample, sequenced in a study of CD8 T cells in ankylosing spondylitis (TCRdb year 2017). Broader findings and caveats from the paper: A TCR beta motif made up of about eight highly homologous amino acid variants appeared to be characteristic of blood from ankylosing spondylitis patients.

Preparation of the library involved 5' RACE. Sequenced on an Illumina HiSeq 2500. TCRdb reprocessing: public reads trimmed at Q25 with fastp, clones called with MiXCR, in-frame beta chains kept. A single entry per CDR3 protein holds the most common genes and DNA from its merged rows. The sample yields 330,000 or so distinct CDR3 sequences; roughly 8% were counted once. The ten largest make up less than 15% of the sample. These receptors' antigens are unknown. Specimen: blood, either unsorted or a sorted T cell fraction (not recorded which). These TCRs come from a male donor with ankylosing spondylitis.

The rearrangement uses TRBV12-3 or TRBV12-4 and TRBJ1-5; D is ambiguous. The length of the CDR3 is 14 residues. V shed 4 bases and J shed 4 bases, with 11 bases lying between them. The DNA of the CDR3 is TGTGCCAGCAGTTCATGGGAGACTAATCAGCCCCAGCATTTT. Encoded protein: CASSSWETNQPQHF.

This clonotype was detected a few times. The rearrangement joins TRBV29-1 to TRBJ2-7, with 7 bases that match TRBD2. Germline V gives CDR1 SQVTM, CDR2 ANQGSEA. V was clipped by 5 bases and J by 7 bases; unmatched bases: 17. This CDR3 comprises 15 residues. The CDR3 loop reads CSVYGSTRESWEQYF. CDR3 sequence (DNA): TGCAGCGTTTATGGGAGTACGCGGGAGTCGTGGGAGCAGTACTTC.

This clonotype showed up just a few times. The genes are TRBV27 and TRBJ2-7; TRBD1 aligns across 9 bases. From germline, CDR1 is MNHEY and CDR2 SMNVEV (reference sequence). This CDR3 comprises 14 residues. V shed 3 bases, J shed 6 bases, and the junction held 6 bases outside the gene matches. The CDR3 DNA sequence: TGTGCCAGCAGTTTTGGGACAGGGAGCAGCGAGCAGTACTTC. It encodes CASSFGTGSSEQYF.

This clonotype showed up just a few times. This sequence joins TRBV2 and TRBJ1-5; D call uncertain. Germline V gene lookup returns CDR1 SNHLY and CDR2 FYNNEI. V lost 2 bases and J 2 bases, leaving 7 bases between the germline ends. This CDR3 contains 14 residues. CDR3 residues: CASSELVGNQPQHF. The CDR3 region has the DNA TGTGCCAGCAGTGAATTGGTTGGCAATCAGCCCCAGCATTTT.

This clonotype came up a few times. The J gene is TRBJ2-5, the V gene TRBV28; tentatively, D is TRBD1 (6 bases). CDR3 length: 14 residues. Germline values: CDR1 MDHEN, CDR2 SYDVKM. Deletions cut 3 bases from V and 5 bases from J, with 13 bases between. The chain's CDR3 is CASSFTWGPETQYF. In DNA, the CDR3 is TGTGCCAGCAGTTTTACCTGGGGGCCGGAGACCCAGTACTTC.

This clonotype was seen ten or more times. This sequence joins TRBV12-3 or TRBV12-4 and TRBJ2-3, with 7 bases identical to TRBD2. The CDR3 has 15 amino acids. The V segment lost 3 bases and the J segment 1 base; nucleotides outside the gene matches: 4. The CDR3 coding sequence is TGTGCCAGCAGTTTCGGGGGAGGGGGCACAGATACGCAGTATTTT. Its protein is CASSFGGGGTDTQYF.

In this sample, this clonotype turned up many times. The rearrangement joins TRBV20-1 to TRBJ2-1; TRBD2 matches at 8 bases. Germline V lookup: CDR1 DFQATT, CDR2 SNEGSKA (reference sequence). The CDR3 sequence is 12 residues long. After removal of 6 bases from V and 7 bases from J, the junction contained 5 bases not matched to a gene. The CDR3 here is CSAKREWNEQFF. In DNA form, the CDR3 reads TGCAGTGCGAAGCGGGAGTGGAATGAGCAGTTCTTC.

The CDR3: CASSRTGLRLSYTF. The CDR3 coding sequence is TGTGCCAGCAGTCGAACAGGCCTTAGGTTGAGCTACACCTTC. The chain uses TRBV6-1 and TRBJ1-2; D is perhaps TRBD1 (5 bases). Trimming removed 5 bases from V and 9 bases from J, with 19 bases in between. Germline loops: CDR1 MNHNS, CDR2 SASEGT. CDR3 size: 14 residues.

This clonotype was counted only a few times. The chain couples TRBV5-1 to TRBJ2-5; TRBD2 matches at 12 bases. CDR1 is SGHRS and CDR2 is YFSETQ in the germline V gene. V shed 2 bases and J 3 bases; nucleotides not matched to a gene: 11. The CDR3 is 18 amino acids. CDR3 in amino acids: CASSFLAGGPSREETQYF. CDR3 bases: TGCGCCAGCAGCTTTCTAGCGGGAGGGCCCTCCAGAGAAGAGACCCAGTACTTC.

This clonotype has more than one count but fewer than ten. This chain joins TRBV20-1 and TRBJ2-7, with D perhaps TRBD1 or TRBD2 (6 bases each). Germline-derived CDR1 and CDR2 are DFQATT and SNEGSKA (reference sequence). V was trimmed by 4 bases and J by 4 bases, leaving 17 bases between them. The CDR3 runs 14 residues. This CDR3 is CSAIPPGALYEQYF. The CDR3 coding sequence is TGCAGTGCTATCCCGCCGGGGGCGCTTTACGAGCAGTACTTC.

This clonotype was seen more than once but under ten times. CDR3 nucleotides: TGTGCCAGCAGCTTAAGGACAGGGGATACAGATACGCAGTATTTT. Its protein product is CASSLRTGDTDTQYF. This chain connects TRBV7-2 to TRBJ2-3, with 9 bases matching TRBD1. V shed 2 bases and J 3 bases; nucleotides not matched to a gene: 3. CDR3 length equals 15 residues. Germline CDR1 SGHTA, CDR2 FQGNSA.

This clonotype was recorded a few times. The DNA of the CDR3 is TGTGCCAGCACGCCGAGGGGGGGGGCCCTCTCCTATAATTCACCCCTCCACTTT. Amino acids: CASTPRGGALSYNSPLHF. The chain employs TRBV6-1 and TRBJ1-6; the D gene is possibly TRBD1 (6 bases). With 7 bases removed from V and 0 bases from J, the gap between germline ends came to 19 bases. The germline V gene encodes CDR1 MNHNS and CDR2 SASEGT. This CDR3 is built from 18 residues.

This clonotype was observed at least ten times. The gene calls are TRBV2 and TRBJ2-1; maybe TRBD1 (5 bases). This CDR3 contains 15 residues. Trimming stripped 5 bases from V and 5 bases from J, with 16 bases between. Germline assignment: CDR1 SNHLY and CDR2 FYNNEI. The CDR3 here is CASSLDIIQHNEQFF. As DNA, the CDR3 is TGTGCCAGCAGTTTGGACATAATCCAACACAATGAGCAGTTCTTC.

The chain recombines TRBV5-1 with TRBJ1-5; no firm D call. The CDR3 extends over 15 amino acids. Germline CDR1 is SGHRS and CDR2 is YFSETQ. V shed 0 bases and J shed 5 bases, with 12 bases lying between them. Here the CDR3 reads CASSLGPVSDQPQHF. For the CDR3, the DNA is TGCGCCAGCAGCTTGGGCCCCGTTTCCGATCAGCCCCAGCATTTT. Full variable domain (rest looked up from reference TRBV5-1 and TRBJ1-5): KAGVTQTPRYLIKTRGQQVTLSCSPISGHRSVSWYQQTPGQGLQFLFEYFSETQRNKGNFPGRFSGRQFSNSRSEMNVSTLELGDSALYLCASSLGPVSDQPQHFGDGTRLSIL.

There are many counts of this clonotype. This chain joins TRBV10-3 and TRBJ1-3; D is uncertain. The V end was cut by 3 bases, the J end by 3 bases, with 9 bases between. CDR3 length equals 14 residues. Germline values: CDR1 ENHRY, CDR2 SYGVKD. The CDR3, as DNA: TGTGCCATCAGTGATGGGGATTTTGGAAACACCATATATTTT. Translation: CAISDGDFGNTIYF.

CDR3 sequence: CASSKTGLARETQYF. The CDR3 nucleotides are TGTGCCAGCAGCAAAACGGGACTAGCGCGGGAGACCCAGTACTTC. The rearrangement links TRBV11-3 to TRBJ2-5; 10 nucleotides match TRBD2. Unmatched junction bases numbered 8, after V lost 5 bases and J lost 5 bases. The CDR3 sequence is 15 residues long. The germline V gene has CDR1 SGHNT and CDR2 YENEEA.

The chain links TRBV7-2 to TRBJ2-1, with 7 positions matching TRBD1. CDR1 is SGHTA, CDR2 FQGNSA, per germline. The V and J ends lost 5 bases and 3 bases, in that order; junction bases with no gene match: 4. CDR3 length: 14 residues. CDR3 residues: CASSGQDFYNEQFF. CDR3 DNA: TGTGCCAGCAGCGGACAGGACTTCTACAATGAGCAGTTCTTC.

This clonotype was counted ten times or more. One end of the junction does not line up with germline, which may come from a read error. V and J are TRBV29-1 and TRBJ2-1; 9 bases match TRBD2. The CDR3 has 11 residues. Germline V CDR1 and CDR2: SQVTM, ANQGSEA. The CDR3 loop is CSGRTSAQYLF. CDR3 bases: TGCAGCGGAAGGACTAGCGCCCAATACCTTTTC.

This clonotype was counted between two and nine times. CDR3 protein: CASSSRIHTDTQYF. The DNA of the CDR3 is TGTGCCAGCAGTTCCAGGATCCACACAGATACGCAGTATTTT. The V gene is TRBV6-5, the J gene TRBJ2-3; D gene ambiguous. Trimming removed 4 bases from V and 2 bases from J, with 10 bases in between. The CDR3 has 14 residues. Germline V gene sequence: CDR1 MNHEY, CDR2 SVGAGI.

At least ten counts were recorded for this clonotype. Here the CDR3 reads CASSSESAEAFF. CDR3 nucleotides: TGTGCCAGCTCAAGCGAGAGCGCTGAAGCTTTCTTT. This chain joins TRBV18 and TRBJ1-1; D uncertain. Germline V gives CDR1 KGHSH, CDR2 LQKENI. The CDR3 runs to 12 residues. V was shortened by 5 bases and J by 6 bases, with 10 bases between the two germline ends. The whole variable domain, remainder taken from reference TRBV18 and TRBJ1-1, is NAGVMQNPRHLVRRRGQEARLRCSPMKGHSHVYWYRQLPEEGLKFMVYLQKENIIDESGMPKERFSAEFPKEGPSILRIQQVVRGDSAAYFCASSSESAEAFFGQGTRLTVV.

This clonotype has only a few counts. The chain is built from TRBV28 and TRBJ1-5, with TRBD1 as a possible D gene (5 bases). Germline-derived CDR1 and CDR2 are MDHEN and SYDVKM. The V gene lost 1 base and the J gene lost 4 bases, with 8 bases spanning the gap. The CDR3 length is 14 residues. Here the CDR3 reads CASSLLGRNQPQHF. CDR3 sequence (DNA): TGTGCCAGCAGTTTATTGGGACGGAATCAGCCCCAGCATTTT.

This clonotype showed up many times. The genes are TRBV6-1 and TRBJ1-5; D call uncertain. V was trimmed by 5 bases and J by 7 bases, leaving 15 bases between them. Germline CDR1 reads MNHNS; CDR2 reads SASEGT. This CDR3 spans 14 amino acids. CDR3 nucleotides: TGTGCCAGCAGTCAACAGCCGGGCCCACAGCCCCAGCATTTT. Its protein product is CASSQQPGPQPQHF.

This sequence joins TRBV7-2 and TRBJ2-7; the D gene is possibly TRBD2 (7 bases). Per the germline V gene, CDR1 is SGHTA and CDR2 is FQGNSA. V was trimmed by 1 base and J by 1 base, leaving 14 bases between them. The CDR3 extends over 16 amino acids. This CDR3 reads CASSLEGGYGSYEQYF. The CDR3 coding sequence is TGTGCCAGCAGCTTAGAGGGGGGGTATGGTTCCTACGAGCAGTACTTC.

This clonotype was seen only a few times. The V gene is TRBV5-6, the J gene TRBJ1-4; D uncertain. The CDR3 sequence is 13 residues long. From germline, CDR1 is SGHDT and CDR2 YYEEEE. The germline V and J ends were trimmed by 4 bases and 7 bases, with 11 bases remaining between them. The CDR3 here is CASSAYTVEKLFF. The CDR3 nucleotides are TGTGCCAGCAGCGCATACACAGTTGAAAAACTGTTTTTT.

This clonotype was counted at least ten times. V gene TRBV5-1 combines with J gene TRBJ2-1, with TRBD2 matching 8 bases. After removal of 4 bases from V and 7 bases from J, the junction contained 10 bases not matched to a gene. The CDR3 consists of 15 residues. Germline V gives CDR1 SGHRS, CDR2 YFSETQ. This CDR3 is CASSKAGTSRNEQFF. CDR3 in DNA: TGCGCCAGCAGCAAGGCCGGGACTAGTAGAAATGAGCAGTTCTTC.

This clonotype was seen a few times. V usage is TRBV20-1 and J usage is TRBJ2-2, with 7 bases lining up with TRBD1. CDR1 DFQATT and CDR2 SNEGSKA come from the germline V gene (reference sequence). The CDR3 has 13 residues. The CDR3 DNA sequence: TGCTCCCCCCGGGACAGCTACACCGGGGAGCTGTTTTTT. It encodes CSPRDSYTGELFF.

In this sample, this clonotype turned up many times. The gene calls are TRBV11-2 and TRBJ2-1, with D hard to call. CDR1 and CDR2 (germline): SGHAT, FQNNGV. Trimming removed 3 bases at V and 6 bases at J, with 18 bases between. This CDR3 region has 16 residues. The CDR3 protein is CASSFRGAGRLNEQFF. The CDR3 nucleotides read TGTGCCAGCAGCTTCCGTGGAGCTGGACGCCTCAATGAGCAGTTCTTC.